What follows are 15 T cell receptor beta chains derived from one specimen sequenced in a study of CXCR3-negative and CXCR3-positive naive CD8 T cells. In preparing the TRB cDNA libraries, 5' RACE with UMI labels was used. TCRdb re-called the 5' RACE reads, yielding one record per CDR3 amino acid sequence without DNA. The specimen's table records about 22,000 distinct CDR3 sequences. Sequencing was done on a sample of memory CD8+ T cells from blood. Source of these receptors: a human donor in good health. Some clones in this sample may be carry-over from other donors' samples.

The chain uses TRBV7-3 and TRBJ2-3; TCRdb proposes TRBD1, but this gene call is untestable without DNA. The CDR3 is 15 amino acids. Germline V gene sequence: CDR1 SGHTA, CDR2 FQGTGA. The CDR3 loop reads CASSFRDRGADTQYF.

The CDR3: CGASARPGQPDLYEQYF. The V gene is TRBV20-1, the J gene TRBJ2-7; the D gene TCRdb calls, TRBD1, cannot be checked with no DNA. The germline V gene encodes CDR1 DFQATT and CDR2 SNEGSKA (reference sequence). This CDR3 comprises 17 residues.

The genes are TRBV29-1 and TRBJ2-3; TCRdb outputs TRBD2, but without DNA this stays unchecked. The CDR3 has 14 residues. Per the germline V gene, CDR1 is SQVTM and CDR2 is ANQGSEA. The CDR3 sequence: CSTLAGASTDTQYF.

CDR3: CASSLHYGYTF. V and J are TRBV11-3 and TRBJ1-2. CDR3 length equals 11 residues. CDR1 is SGHNT, CDR2 YENEEA, per germline. Drawing the rest from reference TRBV11-3 and TRBJ1-2, the complete variable domain is EAGVVQSPRYKIIEKKQPVAFWCNPISGHNTLYWYLQNLGQGPELLIRYENEEAVDDSQLPKDRFSAERLKGVDSTLKIQPAELGDSAVYLCASSLHYGYTFGSGTRLTVV.

The chain is built from TRBV9 and TRBJ2-2. Germline CDR1 SGDLS, CDR2 YYNGEE. The CDR3 length is 12 residues. The CDR3 spells CASSVEPGELFF.

The chain carries TRBV25-1 and TRBJ2-5; the D call of TRBD1 rests on TCRdb alone, since no DNA is present to check it. The germline CDR1 and CDR2 sequences are MGHDK and SYGVNS. The CDR3 covers 17 residues. CDR3 amino acids: CASSEYGVRVIGETQYF.

This sequence joins TRBV14 and TRBJ2-5. Germline V lookup: CDR1 SGHDN, CDR2 FVKESK. The CDR3 totals 12 residues. CDR3 sequence reads: CASSPKKETQYF.

The rearrangement links TRBV24-1 to TRBJ1-3; TCRdb gives TRBD1 as the D gene, but with no DNA this cannot be confirmed. Germline CDR1 and CDR2: KGHDR and SFDVKD. The CDR3 extends over 18 amino acids. The CDR3 sequence is CATSVRDRGAFSGNTIYF.

The rearrangement uses TRBV5-1 and TRBJ2-7; TCRdb returns TRBD2, unconfirmable since there is no DNA. This CDR3 spans 15 amino acids. Germline CDR1 reads SGHRS; CDR2 reads YFSETQ. CDR3 sequence reads: CASSLSSGGSYEQYF.

This chain joins TRBV20-1 and TRBJ2-1; TCRdb's D call, TRBD2, is unchecked because there is no DNA. Germline values: CDR1 DFQATT, CDR2 SNEGSKA (reference sequence). This CDR3 has 16 residues. CDR3 sequence: CSADTSGRVRSHEQFF.

This clonotype is classed as medium-sized by frequency. The chain has TRBV4-3 and TRBJ2-1; TCRdb gives TRBD1 as the D gene, but with no DNA this cannot be confirmed. The length of the CDR3 is 15 residues. Germline V gene lookup returns CDR1 LGHNA and CDR2 YSLEER. CDR3 region: CASSQWAGETDEQFF.

The chain combines TRBV20-1 with TRBJ1-1. Germline CDR1 DFQATT, CDR2 SNEGSKA (reference sequence). This CDR3 is built from 13 residues. CDR3 sequence reads: CSAREAGNTEDFF.

This chain uses TRBV9 with TRBJ2-3; TCRdb indicates TRBD2, and absent DNA this call remains unverified. The CDR3 runs 16 residues. Germline V gene lookup returns CDR1 SGDLS and CDR2 YYNGEE. The CDR3 is CASSENSGGARDTQYF.

The chain couples TRBV28 to TRBJ2-5. Germline-derived CDR1 and CDR2 are MDHEN and SYDVKM. The CDR3 length is 14 residues. CDR3 in amino acids: CASSFLVGKETQYF.

The chain employs TRBV20-1 and TRBJ2-5; the TCRdb call, TRBD2, lacks DNA for checking. The CDR3 runs to 17 residues. Germline assignment: CDR1 DFQATT and CDR2 SNEGSKA (reference sequence). This CDR3 reads CSARDTTSGPDMETQYF.